The 21 T cell receptor beta chains reported below all come from one sample, sequenced in a study of cytomegalovirus exposure and HLA in healthy donors. In the PCR, 60 Vbeta and 13 Jbeta primers were used. The protocol was immunoSEQ multiplex PCR, while the TCRdb copy is restricted to in-frame clones and leaves out a portion. The sample lists around 140,000 clones, around nine tenths occurring once. Material: PBMCs. The receptor set was obtained from a woman aged 25 to 39 in good health and CMV-seronegative.

The V call is TRBV27, the J call TRBJ1-4; D may be TRBD1 (6 bases). The V and J ends lost 6 bases and 8 bases respectively, with 22 bases between them. The CDR3 covers 16 residues. Germline lookup yields CDR1 MNHEY and CDR2 SMNVEV (reference sequence). In nucleotides, the CDR3 is TGTGCCAGCAGACGCGACGTGAACAGGGTACGGGAAAAACTGTTTTTT. Protein sequence: CASRRDVNRVREKLFF. The entire variable domain, with the rest obtained from reference TRBV27 and TRBJ1-4, is as follows: EAQVTQNPRYLITVTGKKLTVTCSQNMNHEYMSWYRQDPGLGLRQIYYSMNVEVTDKGDVPEGYKVSRKEKRNFPLILESPSPNQTSLYFCASRRDVNRVREKLFFGSGTQLSVL.

The chain is built from TRBV7-9 and TRBJ1-2; TRBD1 is a possible D gene (5 bases). CDR1 and CDR2 (germline): SEHNR, FQNEAQ (reference sequence). The length of the CDR3 is 17 residues. Trimming took off 5 bases at V and 0 bases at J, with 19 bases between the two ends. The chain's CDR3 is CASSPWGGALANYGYTF. The CDR3 coding sequence is TGTGCCAGCAGCCCCTGGGGAGGGGCCCTTGCTAACTATGGCTACACCTTC.

This clone was detected once. The chain links TRBV27 to TRBJ1-1; 8 nucleotides match TRBD1. The CDR3 contains 16 residues. The V and J ends lost 5 bases and 0 bases, in that order; junction bases with no gene match: 8. Germline CDR1 reads MNHEY; CDR2 reads SMNVEV (reference sequence). The CDR3 DNA sequence: TGTGCCAGCAGTCCTCAGGGGGCACGGATGAACACTGAAGCTTTCTTT. Protein sequence: CASSPQGARMNTEAFF.

V is TRBV28 and J is TRBJ1-2, with a possible D match to TRBD1 (6 bases). Germline CDR1 is MDHEN and CDR2 is SYDVKM. Trimming left V 5 bases short and J 5 bases short, with 15 bases between. CDR3 length: 14 residues. For the CDR3, the DNA is TGTGCCAGCAGTCTCCAGGGGTACTCGTATGGCTACACCTTC. It is translated as CASSLQGYSYGYTF.

The rearrangement uses TRBV4-2 and TRBJ2-3, with a weak D call TRBD2 (6 bases). V lost 0 bases and J 0 bases, leaving 22 bases between the germline ends. Per germline, CDR1 LGHNA and CDR2 YNFKEQ. This CDR3 region has 20 residues. DNA of the CDR3: TGTGCCAGCAGCCAAGAATTTAGCGGATATCCAATTCATAGCACAGATACGCAGTATTTT. It yields the protein CASSQEFSGYPIHSTDTQYF.

The chain employs TRBV2 and TRBJ1-6; weak D call: TRBD1 (5 bases). Germline V gene sequence: CDR1 SNHLY, CDR2 FYNNEI. The V and J ends lost 3 bases and 10 bases respectively, with 13 bases between them. The CDR3 length is 14 residues. CDR3 loop: CASSDRVGGSPLHF. DNA of the CDR3: TGTGCCAGCAGTGATAGGGTCGGGGGATCACCCCTCCACTTT. Full variable domain (outside the CDR3, taken from reference TRBV2 and TRBJ1-6): EPEVTQTPSHQVTQMGQEVILRCVPISNHLYFYWYRQILGQKVEFLVSFYNNEISEKSEIFDDQFSVERPDGSNFTLKIRSTKLEDSAMYFCASSDRVGGSPLHFGNGTRLTVT.

This rearrangement joins TRBV29-1 to TRBJ2-7; D perhaps matches TRBD2 (7 bases). The CDR3 has 15 amino acids. Germline V lookup: CDR1 SQVTM, CDR2 ANQGSEA. V lost 7 bases, J lost 0 bases, and 19 bases lay in between. Written as DNA, the CDR3 is TGCAGCGCTGACGGTTGGGGGGGCGACTCCTACGAGCAGTACTTC. It encodes CSADGWGGDSYEQYF.

The chain combines TRBV7-2 with TRBJ1-6; 9 bases agree with TRBD1. Germline CDR1 is SGHTA and CDR2 is FQGNSA. This CDR3 is built from 16 residues. Losses at the gene ends were 0 bases for V and 3 bases for J; bases not matched to a gene: 0. In DNA, the CDR3 is TGTGCCAGCAGCTTAGCGACAGGGGGCTATAATTCACCCCTCCACTTT. This encodes CASSLATGGYNSPLHF.

This chain joins TRBV5-1 and TRBJ1-2, with 7 nucleotides matching TRBD1. This CDR3 comprises 15 residues. Trimming at V came to 3 bases and at J to 0 bases, leaving 5 bases not matched to a gene. CDR1 is SGHRS, CDR2 YFSETQ, per germline. CDR3 sequence reads: CASSSPDRTNYGYTF. Here the CDR3 DNA reads TGCGCCAGCAGCTCCCCGGACAGGACTAACTATGGCTACACCTTC.

As for this clone: The same CDR3 can be traced to other DNA sequences in this sample. The rearrangement joins TRBV19 to TRBJ1-5, with a weak D call TRBD1 (5 bases). The CDR3 extends over 13 amino acids. Germline values: CDR1 LNHDA, CDR2 SQIVND (reference sequence). V was clipped by 3 bases and J by 4 bases, with 7 bases between them. CDR3 in DNA: TGTGCCAGTAGTATCGGGGGAAATCAGCCCCAGCATTTT. Translated, it gives CASSIGGNQPQHF.

V and J are TRBV19 and TRBJ2-7, with a possible D match to TRBD2 (5 bases). Looked up from germline, CDR1 is LNHDA and CDR2 is SQIVND (reference sequence). The CDR3 covers 11 residues. V was trimmed by 8 bases and J by 0 bases, leaving 5 bases between them. CDR3 in DNA: TGTGCCAGTCGGGACTCCTACGAGCAGTACTTC. Its translation is CASRDSYEQYF.

This chain's CDR3 is CASSLNPRANEKLFF. The CDR3 DNA reads as TGCGCCAGCAGCTTGAACCCTCGGGCTAATGAAAAACTGTTTTTT. The rearrangement uses TRBV5-1 and TRBJ1-4, with no clear D. The length of the CDR3 is 15 residues. Trimming pared 1 base from V and 3 bases from J, leaving 10 bases between. Germline V gene lookup returns CDR1 SGHRS and CDR2 YFSETQ.

The chain carries TRBV10-3 and TRBJ1-2, with D maybe TRBD1 (5 bases). The V gene's germline CDR1 is ENHRY and CDR2 SYGVKD. The CDR3 is 14 amino acids. V dropped 2 bases and J dropped 4 bases, with 11 bases sitting between them. The CDR3 DNA is TGTGCCATCAGTGAGGTGGGAGGGGTCTATGGCTACACCTTC. This codes for CAISEVGGVYGYTF.

The chain couples TRBV5-6 to TRBJ1-2; TRBD1 agrees at 8 bases. The V gene's germline CDR1 is SGHDT and CDR2 YYEEEE. The junction had 1 base not matched to a gene; V was cut back by 1 base and J by 2 bases. The CDR3 length is 14 residues. CDR3 residues: CASSLRTGNYGYTF. The CDR3 coding sequence is TGTGCCAGCAGCTTGCGGACAGGGAACTATGGCTACACCTTC.

The chain uses TRBV10-3 and TRBJ1-1; 7 bases match TRBD1. This CDR3 spans 15 amino acids. From germline, CDR1 is ENHRY and CDR2 SYGVKD. The V gene end was trimmed by 3 bases and the J gene end by 1 base; junction bases not matched to a gene: 5. This chain's CDR3 is CAISETGQRNTEAFF. The CDR3 DNA reads TGTGCCATCAGTGAAACGGGACAGAGGAACACTGAAGCTTTCTTT.

This chain connects TRBV11-2 to TRBJ2-3; D is unclear. The V gene lost 2 bases and the J gene lost 2 bases, with 8 bases spanning the gap. This CDR3 is built from 14 residues. Germline CDR1 and CDR2: SGHAT and FQNNGV. The CDR3 spells CASSLNPVTDTQYF. CDR3 in DNA: TGTGCCAGCAGCTTAAATCCTGTCACAGATACGCAGTATTTT.

The V gene is TRBV10-3, the J gene TRBJ1-1; D might be TRBD1 (6 bases). Germline values: CDR1 ENHRY, CDR2 SYGVKD. The CDR3 length is 12 residues. Trimming removed 3 bases from V and 8 bases from J, with 10 bases in between. The CDR3 here is CAISDSDREAFF. The CDR3 DNA reads as TGTGCCATCAGTGACTCCGACAGGGAAGCTTTCTTT.

This clone was seen a single time. The chain is built from TRBV19 and TRBJ2-1; TRBD2 matches 7 bases. Germline V gives CDR1 LNHDA, CDR2 SQIVND (reference sequence). The CDR3 sequence is 16 residues long. V was pared by 3 bases and J by 1 base, with 6 bases of the junction left unmatched. The CDR3 region is CASSISGIRSYNEQFF. CDR3 coding DNA: TGTGCCAGTAGTATCAGCGGGATAAGATCCTACAATGAGCAGTTCTTC.

In this sample, this clone turned up once. The chain employs TRBV6-1 and TRBJ1-1; perhaps TRBD1 as D (5 bases). The CDR3 contains 14 residues. Germline CDR1 is MNHNS and CDR2 is SASEGT. Trimming stripped 8 bases from V and 1 base from J, with 14 bases between. Here the CDR3 reads CASHGGWRNTEAFF. CDR3 nucleotides: TGTGCCAGCCATGGGGGGTGGAGGAACACTGAAGCTTTCTTT.

The chain is built from TRBV19 and TRBJ1-1, with a tentative D call TRBD1 (5 bases). The germline V gene encodes CDR1 LNHDA and CDR2 SQIVND (reference sequence). The CDR3 consists of 13 residues. V was cut by 7 bases and J by 4 bases, with 13 bases left in between. CDR3 in DNA: TGTGCCAGTATCGCAGGGTACGCCACTGAAGCTTTCTTT. This codes for CASIAGYATEAFF.

V gene TRBV7-2 combines with J gene TRBJ2-5; possibly TRBD2 for D (7 bases). The germline V gene has CDR1 SGHTA and CDR2 FQGNSA. The CDR3 length is 16 residues. V lost 0 bases and J 5 bases, leaving 16 bases between the germline ends. The DNA for the CDR3 is TGTGCCAGCAGCTTAGCGGACCTAGGGGGAGGGGAGACCCAGTACTTC. It specifies CASSLADLGGGETQYF.